This TCR beta chain emerged from a study of CD8+ T cells in alopecia areata. Points from the study as a whole: Higher clonality than in normal scalp was seen in lesional scalp, especially alopecia totalis/universalis.

This clone was seen a handful of times. Its antigen remains unknown. Extracted from the samples, RNA was reverse transcribed into cDNA to serve as the sequencing template. Clones were read by immunoSEQ multiplex PCR, and TCRdb kept only the in-frame ones, dropping some. The table includes 150,000 or so clones, roughly 60% detected once. This CDR3 is 12 amino acids long. Trimming removed 6 bases from V and 9 bases from J, with 12 bases in between. Per the germline V gene, CDR1 is MGHDK and CDR2 is SYGVNS. Source material: CD4+ T cells sorted from blood. This chain links TRBV25-1 with TRBJ2-1, with D unclear. The sequence was obtained from a human donor in good health. CDR3 nucleotide sequence: TGTGCCAGCAGAAAGCCCCCGAGTGAGCAGTTCTTC. Protein sequence: CASRKPPSEQFF. The whole variable domain, filled in from reference TRBV25-1 and TRBJ2-1, reads EADIYQTPRYLVIGTGKKITLECSQTMGHDKMYWYQQDPGMELHLIHYSYGVNSTEKGDLSSESTVSRIRTEHFPLTLESARPSHTSQYLCASRKPPSEQFFGPGTRLTVL.